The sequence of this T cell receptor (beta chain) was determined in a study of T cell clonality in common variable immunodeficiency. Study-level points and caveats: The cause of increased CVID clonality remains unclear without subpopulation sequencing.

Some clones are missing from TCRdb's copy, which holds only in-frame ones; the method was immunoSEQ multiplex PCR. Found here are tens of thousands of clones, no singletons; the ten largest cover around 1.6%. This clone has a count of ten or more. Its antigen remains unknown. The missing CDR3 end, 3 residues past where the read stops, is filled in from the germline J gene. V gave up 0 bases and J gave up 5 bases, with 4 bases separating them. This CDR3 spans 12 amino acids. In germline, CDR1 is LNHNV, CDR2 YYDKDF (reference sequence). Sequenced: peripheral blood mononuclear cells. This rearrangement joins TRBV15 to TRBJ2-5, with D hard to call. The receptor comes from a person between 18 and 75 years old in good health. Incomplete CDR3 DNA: TGTGCCACCAGCAGAGATCCGGAGACC. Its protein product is CATSRDPET. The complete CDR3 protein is CATSRDPETQYF.